These 12 T cell receptor beta chains originate from one sample sequenced in a study of T-cell memory formation after mild COVID-19. Using its own MiXCR run on the 5' RACE reads, TCRdb lists one record per CDR3 protein. This table holds over 500,000 distinct CDR3 sequences, 17% found once. The specimen sequenced was PBMCs or a T cell subset sorted from them (not recorded which). All receptors come from an adult woman who had mild COVID-19 (a few samples of this study predate the infection). Cell type and time point are not known.

The chain has TRBV12-3 or TRBV12-4 and TRBJ1-1, with no clear D. The CDR3 has 13 residues. The V end was cut by 5 bases, the J end by 1 base, with 8 bases between. The CDR3 nucleotides are TGTGCCAGCAGTCCCGTCTGGAACACTGAAGCTTTCTTT. This encodes CASSPVWNTEAFF.

This clonotype was counted between two and nine times. The chain is built from TRBV6-1 and TRBJ2-3, with 8 bases identical to TRBD2. From germline, CDR1 is MNHNS and CDR2 SASEGT. Trimming cost V 6 bases and J 2 bases; bases outside gene matches: 4. This CDR3 has 14 amino acids. CDR3 sequence (DNA): TGTGCCAGCAGGCCGGGGGGGCCCACAGATACGCAGTATTTT. It specifies CASRPGGPTDTQYF.

This sequence joins TRBV18 and TRBJ1-5, with D maybe TRBD1 (5 bases). CDR1 and CDR2 from the germline V gene are KGHSH and LQKENI. Trimming shortened V by 3 bases and J by 3 bases, and 12 bases separated the two germline ends. The CDR3 is 15 residues long. CDR3 sequence: CASSPDTRANQPQHF. CDR3 DNA sequence: TGTGCCAGCTCACCGGACACCCGAGCCAATCAGCCCCAGCATTTT.

This clonotype was found a few times. This chain connects TRBV2 to TRBJ1-2, with TRBD1 matching over 10 bases. V lost 2 bases, J lost 7 bases, and 7 bases stayed unmatched. This CDR3 has 15 amino acids. Germline values: CDR1 SNHLY, CDR2 FYNNEI. The CDR3 region is CASSERTGGLGGYTF. The CDR3 nucleotides read TGTGCCAGCAGTGAAAGGACAGGGGGATTAGGTGGCTACACCTTC.

The table lists this clonotype with a few counts. The chain is built from TRBV10-3 and TRBJ1-2; D is unclear. V lost 2 bases and J 3 bases, leaving 4 bases between the germline ends. The CDR3 has 12 amino acids. CDR1 ENHRY and CDR2 SYGVKD come from the germline V gene. The CDR3: CAISEGDYGYTF. The CDR3 nucleotides are TGTGCCATCAGTGAGGGTGACTATGGCTACACCTTC.

This clonotype appeared a few times. The chain employs TRBV6-5 and TRBJ1-1; D is undetermined. There are 16 residues in the CDR3. Germline V lookup: CDR1 MNHEY, CDR2 SVGAGI. V was cut by 0 bases and J by 0 bases, with 11 bases left in between. The CDR3 DNA reads TGTGCCAGCAGTTACTCAGCAGGCCGGGTGAACACTGAAGCTTTCTTT. Amino acids: CASSYSAGRVNTEAFF.

This clonotype was observed a handful of times. The chain couples TRBV12-3 or TRBV12-4 to TRBJ2-1; 13 bases match TRBD2. V was pared by 6 bases and J by 3 bases, with 5 bases of the junction left unmatched. CDR3 length equals 16 residues. DNA for the CDR3: TGTGCCAGCAGCCATTGGACTAGCGGGAGCTACAATGAGCAGTTCTTC. Translating gives CASSHWTSGSYNEQFF.

This clonotype was observed a handful of times. The chain carries TRBV6-5 and TRBJ2-7; 11 nucleotides agree with TRBD2. Germline CDR1 is MNHEY and CDR2 is SVGAGI. V lost 5 bases to trimming and J lost 3 bases; unmatched junction nucleotides: 6. The CDR3 is 15 amino acids. The DNA of the CDR3 is TGTGCCAGCAGTCCCCCCCTAGCGGGGGGCTACGAGCAGTACTTC. Translated: CASSPPLAGGYEQYF.

The chain uses TRBV6-5 and TRBJ2-2; 12 bases map to TRBD2. V shed 2 bases, J shed 6 bases, and the junction held 4 bases outside the gene matches. Germline CDR1 is MNHEY and CDR2 is SVGAGI. The CDR3 totals 16 residues. CDR3 region: CASSYELAGGPGELFF. The CDR3 DNA is TGTGCCAGCAGTTACGAGCTAGCGGGAGGGCCCGGGGAGCTGTTTTTT.

This clonotype has at least ten counts. V is TRBV15 and J is TRBJ2-3; D is perhaps TRBD1 (5 bases). Germline CDR1 is LNHNV and CDR2 is YYDKDF (reference sequence). Trimming took 0 bases from V and 6 from J, leaving 10 bases between them. There are 14 residues in the CDR3. The CDR3 reads CATSRDPGPDTQYF. In DNA, the CDR3 is TGTGCCACCAGCAGAGACCCAGGGCCGGATACGCAGTATTTT. The variable domain in full, with the rest retrieved from reference TRBV15 and TRBJ2-3, is DAMVIQNPRYQVTQFGKPVTLSCSQTLNHNVMYWYQQKSSQAPKLLFHYYDKDFNNEADTPDNFQSRRPNTSFCFLDIRSPGLGDTAMYLCATSRDPGPDTQYFGPGTRLTVL.

This clonotype was counted only a few times. This chain links TRBV12-3 or TRBV12-4 with TRBJ2-1; 8 nucleotides align to TRBD1. Trimming at V came to 6 bases and at J to 7 bases, leaving 11 bases not matched to a gene. This CDR3 is built from 15 residues. CDR3 sequence reads: CASSLMTGEANEQFF. DNA for the CDR3: TGTGCCAGCAGCCTCATGACAGGGGAGGCAAATGAGCAGTTCTTC.

The CDR3 DNA is TGCGCCAGCAGCTTGCAGTCTAGCGGGGTGTCCTACGAGCAGTACTTC. It codes for CASSLQSSGVSYEQYF. The rearrangement joins TRBV5-1 to TRBJ2-7; TRBD2 aligns across 9 bases. Germline V gene data show CDR1 as SGHRS and CDR2 as YFSETQ. The length of the CDR3 is 16 residues. The V gene end was trimmed by 1 base and the J gene end by 1 base; junction bases not matched to a gene: 6.